The clone carrying this TCR beta chain was counted a few times. This entry is derived from a study of beta chain features in type 1 diabetes. What was sequenced were expressed TCRB transcripts, since all of the isolated RNA had been reverse transcribed. Data came from immunoSEQ multiplex PCR; TCRdb stores just in-frame clones and leaves some out. The repertoire holds around 500,000 clones, with about an eighth as singletons. The origin of this receptor is a woman under 30 in good health. Sample: naive CD4+ T cells from blood.

Here the CDR3 reads CASFGAPTGANVLTF. CDR3 sequence (DNA): TGTGCCAGCTTTGGTGCGCCGACTGGGGCCAACGTCCTGACTTTC. The chain recombines TRBV28 with TRBJ2-6; no reliable D call. This CDR3 is built from 15 residues. V lost 8 bases to trimming and J lost 2 bases, with 13 bases between them. CDR1 is MDHEN and CDR2 is SYDVKM in the germline V gene.